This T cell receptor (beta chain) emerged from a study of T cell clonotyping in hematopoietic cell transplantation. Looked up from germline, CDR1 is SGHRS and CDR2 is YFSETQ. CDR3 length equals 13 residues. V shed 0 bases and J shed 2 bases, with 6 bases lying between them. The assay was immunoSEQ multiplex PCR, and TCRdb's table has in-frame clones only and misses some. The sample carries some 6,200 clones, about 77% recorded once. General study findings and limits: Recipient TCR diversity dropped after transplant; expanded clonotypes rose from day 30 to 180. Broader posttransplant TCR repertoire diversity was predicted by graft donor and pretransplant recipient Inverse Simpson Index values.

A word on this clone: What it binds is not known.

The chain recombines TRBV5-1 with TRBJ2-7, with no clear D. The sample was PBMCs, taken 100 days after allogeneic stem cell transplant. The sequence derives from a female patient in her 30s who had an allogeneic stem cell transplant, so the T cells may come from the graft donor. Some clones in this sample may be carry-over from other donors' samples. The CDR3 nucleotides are TGCGCCAGCAGCTTGGCTGGGACCTACGAGCAGTACTTC. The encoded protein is CASSLAGTYEQYF. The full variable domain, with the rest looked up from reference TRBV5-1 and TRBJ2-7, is KAGVTQTPRYLIKTRGQQVTLSCSPISGHRSVSWYQQTPGQGLQFLFEYFSETQRNKGNFPGRFSGRQFSNSRSEMNVSTLELGDSALYLCASSLAGTYEQYFGPGTRLTVT.